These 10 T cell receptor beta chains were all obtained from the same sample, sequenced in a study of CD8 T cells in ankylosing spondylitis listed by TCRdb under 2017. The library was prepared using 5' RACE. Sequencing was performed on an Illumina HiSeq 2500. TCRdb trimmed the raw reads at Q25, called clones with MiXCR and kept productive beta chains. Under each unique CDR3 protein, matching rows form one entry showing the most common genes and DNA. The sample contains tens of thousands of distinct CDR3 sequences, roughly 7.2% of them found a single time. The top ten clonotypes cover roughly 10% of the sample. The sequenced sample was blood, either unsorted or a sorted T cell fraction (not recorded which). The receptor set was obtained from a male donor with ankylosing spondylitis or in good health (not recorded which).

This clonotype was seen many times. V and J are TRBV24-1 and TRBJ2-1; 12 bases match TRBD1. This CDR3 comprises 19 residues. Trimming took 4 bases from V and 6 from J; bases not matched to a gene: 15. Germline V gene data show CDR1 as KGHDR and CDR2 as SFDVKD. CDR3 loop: CATSDPKPGQGATGNEQFF. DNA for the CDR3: TGTGCCACCAGTGACCCTAAACCGGGACAGGGGGCGACAGGCAATGAGCAGTTCTTC.

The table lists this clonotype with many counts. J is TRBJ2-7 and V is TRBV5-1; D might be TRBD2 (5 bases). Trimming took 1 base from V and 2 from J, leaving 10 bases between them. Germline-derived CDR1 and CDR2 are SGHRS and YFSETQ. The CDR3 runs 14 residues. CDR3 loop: CASSLTGNTYEQYF. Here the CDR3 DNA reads TGCGCCAGCAGCTTGACGGGGAATACCTACGAGCAGTACTTC. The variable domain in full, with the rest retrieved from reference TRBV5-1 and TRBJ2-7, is KAGVTQTPRYLIKTRGQQVTLSCSPISGHRSVSWYQQTPGQGLQFLFEYFSETQRNKGNFPGRFSGRQFSNSRSEMNVSTLELGDSALYLCASSLTGNTYEQYFGPGTRLTVT.

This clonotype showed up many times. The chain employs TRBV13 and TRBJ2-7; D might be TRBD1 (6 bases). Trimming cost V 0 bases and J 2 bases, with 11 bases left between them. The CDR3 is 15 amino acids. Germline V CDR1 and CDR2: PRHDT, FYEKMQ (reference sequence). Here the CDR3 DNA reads TGTGCCAGCAGCTTAGGCAGGGGAAGAACCTACGAGCAGTACTTC. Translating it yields CASSLGRGRTYEQYF.

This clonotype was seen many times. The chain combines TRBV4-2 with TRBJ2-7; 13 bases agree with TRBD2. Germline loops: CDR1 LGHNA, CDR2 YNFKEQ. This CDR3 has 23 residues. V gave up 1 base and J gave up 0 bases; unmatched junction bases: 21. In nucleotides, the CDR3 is TGTGCCAGCAGCCAAGTTTTTGCCCTTGTCGTAGGACTAGCGGGAGCGGGCTCCTACGAGCAGTACTTC. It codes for CASSQVFALVVGLAGAGSYEQYF.

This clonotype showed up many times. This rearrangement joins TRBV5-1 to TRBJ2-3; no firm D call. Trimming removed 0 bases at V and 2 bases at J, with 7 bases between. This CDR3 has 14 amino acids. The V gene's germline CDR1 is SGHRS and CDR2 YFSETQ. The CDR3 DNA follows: TGCGCCAGCAGCTTGGGTGCCTTCACAGATACGCAGTATTTT. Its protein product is CASSLGAFTDTQYF.

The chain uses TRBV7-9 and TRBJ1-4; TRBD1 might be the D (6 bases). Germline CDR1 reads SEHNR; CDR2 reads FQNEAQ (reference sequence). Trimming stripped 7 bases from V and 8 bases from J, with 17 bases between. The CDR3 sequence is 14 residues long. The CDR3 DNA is TGTGCCAGCAATTTGGGGCAAACAGGGGAAAAACTGTTTTTT. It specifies CASNLGQTGEKLFF. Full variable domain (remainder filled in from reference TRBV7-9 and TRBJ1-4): DTGVSQNPRHKITKRGQNVTFRCDPISEHNRLYWYRQTLGQGPEFLTYFQNEAQLEKSRLLSDRFSAERPKGSFSTLEIQRTEQGDSAMYLCASNLGQTGEKLFFGSGTQLSVL.

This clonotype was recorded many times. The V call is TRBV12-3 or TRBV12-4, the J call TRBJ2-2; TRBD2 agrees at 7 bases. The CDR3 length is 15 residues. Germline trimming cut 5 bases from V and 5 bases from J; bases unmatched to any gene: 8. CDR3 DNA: TGTGCCAGCAGTCTCGGACTAGAGGTTACCGGGGAGCTGTTTTTT. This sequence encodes CASSLGLEVTGELFF.

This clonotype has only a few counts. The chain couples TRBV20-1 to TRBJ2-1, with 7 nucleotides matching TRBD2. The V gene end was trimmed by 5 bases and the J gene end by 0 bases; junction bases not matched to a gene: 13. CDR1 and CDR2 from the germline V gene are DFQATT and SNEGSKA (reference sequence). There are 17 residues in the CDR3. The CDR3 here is CSAPAGLAGISYNEQFF. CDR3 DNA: TGCAGTGCTCCCGCCGGGTTAGCGGGTATCTCCTACAATGAGCAGTTCTTC.

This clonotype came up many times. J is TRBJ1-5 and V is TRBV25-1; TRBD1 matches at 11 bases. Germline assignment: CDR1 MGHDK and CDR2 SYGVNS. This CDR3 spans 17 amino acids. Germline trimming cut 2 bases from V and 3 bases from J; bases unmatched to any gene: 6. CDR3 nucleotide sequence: TGTGCCAGCAGTGAAGGTGGGGGACAGGGGGACAATCAGCCCCAGCATTTT. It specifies CASSEGGGQGDNQPQHF.

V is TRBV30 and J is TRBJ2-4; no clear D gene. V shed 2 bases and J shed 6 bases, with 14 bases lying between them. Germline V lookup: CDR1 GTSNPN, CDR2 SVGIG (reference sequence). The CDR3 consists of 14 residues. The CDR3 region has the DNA TGTGCCTGGAGTTATTCCCGCCAGACAAACATTCAGTACTTC. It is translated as CAWSYSRQTNIQYF.